This T cell receptor (beta chain) was recorded in a study of blood T cell repertoires in COVID-19. On the study more broadly: Sites across the United States, Italy and Spain contributed samples from acute and convalescent COVID-19. The cDNA or gDNA used as material had been derived from T cells, B-cell-depleted T cells, or PBMCs.

Original analysis: How many nucleated cells were present was estimated from reference gene primer amplification. The protocol was immunoSEQ multiplex PCR, while the TCRdb copy is restricted to in-frame clones and leaves out a portion. The DNA was the basis for D and trimming; V, J and clone size are from that table. The data contain about 160,000 clones, roughly 85% of them seen just once; the ten biggest clones take up approximately 3.3%. This CDR3 region has 13 residues. Germline V gives CDR1 ENHRY, CDR2 SYGVKD. Trimming removed 6 bases from V and 1 base from J, with 10 bases in between. V is TRBV10-3 and J is TRBJ2-7; a weak D match, TRBD1 (6 bases). The source material was peripheral blood. This receptor was identified in a human donor with acute or convalescent COVID-19. The donor label of this sample is uncertain. CDR3 DNA sequence: TGTGCCATCAGCTGGGACACGTCCTACGAGCAGTACTTC. Amino acids: CAISWDTSYEQYF.